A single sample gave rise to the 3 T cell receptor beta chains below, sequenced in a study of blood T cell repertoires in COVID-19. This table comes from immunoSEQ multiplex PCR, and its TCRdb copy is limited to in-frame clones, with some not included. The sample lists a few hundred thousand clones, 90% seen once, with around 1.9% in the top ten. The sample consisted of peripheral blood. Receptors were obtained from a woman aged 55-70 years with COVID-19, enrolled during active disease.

The CDR3 nucleotides read TGTGCCACCAGCAGAGACAGGGCCGGGAACACCATATATTTT. Its protein is CATSRDRAGNTIYF. The chain uses TRBV15 and TRBJ1-3; tentatively, D is TRBD1 (5 bases). V shed 0 bases and J shed 7 bases, with 10 bases lying between them. The CDR3 consists of 14 residues. Germline V CDR1 and CDR2: LNHNV, YYDKDF (reference sequence).

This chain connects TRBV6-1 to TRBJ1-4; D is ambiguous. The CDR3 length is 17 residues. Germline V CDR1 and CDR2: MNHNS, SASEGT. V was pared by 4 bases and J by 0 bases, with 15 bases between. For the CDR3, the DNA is TGTGCCAGCAGTGCCCGGGTTCTCCTTGCAACTAATGAAAAACTGTTTTTT. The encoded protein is CASSARVLLATNEKLFF.

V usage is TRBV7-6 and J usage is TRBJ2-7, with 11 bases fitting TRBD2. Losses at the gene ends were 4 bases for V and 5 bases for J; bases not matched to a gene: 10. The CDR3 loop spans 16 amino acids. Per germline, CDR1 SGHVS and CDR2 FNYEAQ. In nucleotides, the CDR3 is TGTGCCAGCAGCTCCGCCTTAGCGGGGGGGAGGAACGAGCAGTACTTC. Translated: CASSSALAGGRNEQYF.